The next 26 T cell receptor beta chains were all read from a single sample in a study of T cell changes during pregnancy in multiple sclerosis. Profiling relied on immunoSEQ multiplex PCR, and the TCRdb table lists in-frame clones only, not all of them. The sample consists of about 50,000 clones, 85% to 95% of them appearing once. Sequenced here: CD4+ T cells from peripheral blood mononuclear cells, sampled in the third trimester of pregnancy. The receptors come from a female donor with multiple sclerosis, enrolled in a pregnancy study.

The chain carries TRBV7-9 and TRBJ2-7; 7 nucleotides agree with TRBD2. Germline CDR1 is SEHNR and CDR2 is FQNEAQ (reference sequence). The junction had 2 bases not matched to a gene; V was cut back by 1 base and J by 5 bases. The length of the CDR3 is 13 residues. CDR3 sequence (DNA): TGTGCCAGCAGCTTAGGACGGGGGGACGAGCAGTACTTC. It yields the protein CASSLGRGDEQYF.

The chain uses TRBV7-3 and TRBJ2-2; 8 bases are a match to TRBD2. Losses at the gene ends were 2 bases for V and 8 bases for J; bases not matched to a gene: 10. The CDR3 extends over 16 amino acids. Germline-derived CDR1 and CDR2 are SGHTA and FQGTGA. The CDR3 bases are TGTGCCAGCAGCTTACTCGGGACTAGTAAGGGAGGGGAGCTGTTTTTT. Protein sequence: CASSLLGTSKGGELFF.

The rearrangement uses TRBV15 and TRBJ1-2; TRBD1 might be the D (5 bases). Trimming shortened V by 0 bases and J by 5 bases, and 10 bases separated the two germline ends. Per germline, CDR1 LNHNV and CDR2 YYDKDF (reference sequence). CDR3 length: 14 residues. As DNA, the CDR3 is TGTGCCACCAGCAGAGATGCAGGGTATTATGGCTACACCTTC. Translated, it gives CATSRDAGYYGYTF.

In this sample, this clone turned up once. The chain joins TRBV6-8 to TRBJ2-2; 8 bases align to TRBD1. The J segment lost 5 bases and the V segment lost 8 bases, leaving 16 bases of the junction unmatched. The CDR3 contains 17 residues. Per the germline V gene, CDR1 is MNHGY and CDR2 is SAAAGT. CDR3 residues: CASLLWTGQEPTGELFF. The CDR3 coding sequence is TGTGCCAGCTTACTGTGGACGGGACAGGAACCTACCGGGGAGCTGTTTTTT.

This clone was seen just once. CDR3 bases: TGCGCCAGCAGCGGTGGGACAGGGGAAAATTCACCCCTCCACTTT. It codes for CASSGGTGENSPLHF. The chain combines TRBV5-1 with TRBJ1-6; 10 positions agree with TRBD1. V gave up 4 bases and J gave up 7 bases; unmatched junction bases: 5. Germline V gives CDR1 SGHRS, CDR2 YFSETQ. The length of the CDR3 is 15 residues. The full variable domain, in which reference TRBV5-1 and TRBJ1-6 provide the parts outside the CDR3, is KAGVTQTPRYLIKTRGQQVTLSCSPISGHRSVSWYQQTPGQGLQFLFEYFSETQRNKGNFPGRFSGRQFSNSRSEMNVSTLELGDSALYLCASSGGTGENSPLHFGNGTRLTVT.

CDR3 in DNA: TGTGCCAGCGGAGAGCGGGCCCGCTCCTACAATGAGCAGTTCTTC. It specifies CASGERARSYNEQFF. The chain couples TRBV7-2 to TRBJ2-1, with D perhaps TRBD2 (6 bases). CDR3 length: 15 residues. The germline CDR1 and CDR2 sequences are SGHTA and FQGNSA. Trimming shortened V by 8 bases and J by 0 bases, and 14 bases separated the two germline ends.

The rearrangement links TRBV11-2 to TRBJ2-3, with D perhaps TRBD2 (6 bases). CDR1 is SGHAT, CDR2 FQNNGV, per germline. V lost 2 bases and J lost 4, with 10 bases in between. The CDR3 spans 14 residues. The chain's CDR3 is CASSLRTGADTQYF. For the CDR3, the DNA is TGTGCCAGCAGCTTAAGGACGGGAGCAGATACGCAGTATTTT.

The rearrangement links TRBV4-2 to TRBJ2-1; 14 bases line up with TRBD2. V shed 0 bases, J shed 7 bases, and the junction held 8 bases outside the gene matches. CDR3 length equals 18 residues. Germline CDR1 is LGHNA and CDR2 is YNFKEQ. Here the CDR3 reads CASSQDGGLAGVSNEQFF. As DNA, the CDR3 is TGTGCCAGCAGCCAAGACGGGGGACTAGCGGGGGTCTCAAATGAGCAGTTCTTC.

V gene TRBV7-2 combines with J gene TRBJ1-5; D uncertain. V was trimmed by 5 bases and J by 0 bases, leaving 5 bases between them. Germline V gene sequence: CDR1 SGHTA, CDR2 FQGNSA. CDR3 size: 13 residues. CDR3 loop: CASSQNSNQPQHF. The CDR3 DNA is TGTGCCAGCAGCCAGAATAGCAATCAGCCCCAGCATTTT. Combining the CDR3 with reference TRBV7-2 and TRBJ1-5 gives the whole variable domain GAGVSQSPSNKVTEKGKDVELRCDPISGHTALYWYRQSLGQGLEFLIYFQGNSAPDKSGLPSDRFSAERTGGSVSTLTIQRTQQEDSAVYLCASSQNSNQPQHFGDGTRLSIL.

This clone was recorded once. The genes are TRBV11-2 and TRBJ2-2; D is possibly TRBD2 (5 bases). V lost 1 base, J lost 7 bases, and 13 bases lay in between. CDR3 length equals 15 residues. The germline CDR1 and CDR2 sequences are SGHAT and FQNNGV. The CDR3 here is CASSLAGDEGGELFF. CDR3 sequence (DNA): TGTGCCAGCAGCTTAGCCGGGGATGAGGGCGGGGAGCTGTTTTTT.

This clone appeared a single time. The chain carries TRBV7-6 and TRBJ1-1; TRBD1 aligns across 9 bases. CDR1 is SGHVS, CDR2 FNYEAQ, per germline. V lost 4 bases and J lost 4; bases outside the gene matches: 4. The CDR3 consists of 14 residues. The CDR3 DNA reads as TGTGCCAGCAGCTCCCGGACAGGGGTCACTGAAGCTTTCTTT. It specifies CASSSRTGVTEAFF.

The J gene is TRBJ2-7, the V gene TRBV6-1; 10 bases map to TRBD2. From germline, CDR1 is MNHNS and CDR2 SASEGT. This CDR3 has 15 amino acids. After removal of 2 bases from V and 2 bases from J, the junction contained 3 bases not matched to a gene. The CDR3: CASSERTSGAYEQYF. The CDR3, as DNA: TGTGCCAGCAGTGAACGAACTAGCGGGGCCTACGAGCAGTACTTC.

The V and J genes are TRBV14 and TRBJ2-1, with 7 bases fitting TRBD1. Trimming removed 4 bases from V and 6 bases from J; junction bases left unmatched: 9. Germline assignment: CDR1 SGHDN and CDR2 FVKESK. The CDR3 runs to 15 residues. The chain's CDR3 is CASSPLQGRVNEQFF. As DNA, the CDR3 is TGTGCCAGCAGCCCCCTACAGGGGCGCGTCAATGAGCAGTTCTTC.

The CDR3 here is CASSRDSLNTEAFF. The CDR3 DNA reads TGTGCCAGCAGCCGGGACAGTTTGAACACTGAAGCTTTCTTT. V is TRBV5-5 and J is TRBJ1-1; 7 positions agree with TRBD1. The length of the CDR3 is 14 residues. CDR1 and CDR2 (germline): SGHKS, YYEKEE (reference sequence). The ends lost 4 bases at V and 0 bases at J; junction bases unmatched: 3.

This rearrangement joins TRBV5-4 to TRBJ1-6; a possible D gene is TRBD1 (5 bases). The V gene's germline CDR1 is SGHNT and CDR2 YYREEE (reference sequence). The CDR3 has 13 residues. V lost 2 bases to trimming and J lost 10 bases, with 10 bases between them. The CDR3 sequence is CASSFMRGSPLHF. In nucleotides, the CDR3 is TGTGCCAGCAGCTTCATGCGGGGGTCACCCCTCCACTTT.

This chain links TRBV7-8 with TRBJ1-1; 7 bases are shared with TRBD1. Unmatched junction bases numbered 6, after V lost 7 bases and J lost 7 bases. The germline CDR1 and CDR2 sequences are SGHVS and FQNEAQ. The length of the CDR3 is 12 residues. The CDR3 here is CASTKGAGEAFF. CDR3 sequence (DNA): TGTGCCAGCACCAAGGGGGCGGGTGAAGCTTTCTTT.

This clone was picked up one time. The rearrangement links TRBV7-3 to TRBJ2-1; 7 bases are shared with TRBD2. The CDR3 is 14 residues long. Germline-derived CDR1 and CDR2 are SGHTA and FQGTGA. The trim removed 5 bases at V and 8 bases at J, leaving 9 bases unmatched. The CDR3 loop is CASSLERGRDEQFF. The CDR3 nucleotides read TGTGCCAGCAGCCTCGAGCGGGGTAGGGATGAGCAGTTCTTC. The whole variable domain, filled in from reference TRBV7-3 and TRBJ2-1, reads GAGVSQTPSNKVTEKGKYVELRCDPISGHTALYWYRQSLGQGPEFLIYFQGTGAADDSGLPNDRFFAVRPEGSVSTLKIQRTERGDSAVYLCASSLERGRDEQFFGPGTRLTVL.

The CDR3 here is CASQMGFWTGQETQYF. CDR3 nucleotides: TGTGCCAGCCAAATGGGTTTTTGGACAGGCCAAGAGACCCAGTACTTC. This chain joins TRBV2 and TRBJ2-5, with 7 bases identical to TRBD1. J gave up 1 base and V 8 bases, and 13 bases lay outside the gene matches. The CDR3 totals 16 residues. Germline V lookup: CDR1 SNHLY, CDR2 FYNNEI.

As to this clone: Other DNA sequences from this sample encode an identical CDR3 as well. This chain uses TRBV10-3 with TRBJ2-7, with 8 positions matching TRBD1. The CDR3 runs to 13 residues. Germline lookup yields CDR1 ENHRY and CDR2 SYGVKD. J lost 6 bases, V lost 6 bases, and 7 bases had no gene match. CDR3 region: CAISPGQGSEQYF. CDR3 nucleotides: TGTGCCATCAGCCCAGGACAGGGATCCGAGCAGTACTTC.

This chain joins TRBV6-5 and TRBJ2-1, with TRBD1 matching 10 bases. CDR1 MNHEY and CDR2 SVGAGI come from the germline V gene. The CDR3 runs 15 residues. J lost 4 bases, V lost 6 bases, and 6 bases had no gene match. The CDR3 DNA reads TGTGCCAGCAGCATCCCGGGACAGGGGTACAATGAGCAGTTCTTC. It translates to CASSIPGQGYNEQFF.

This chain connects TRBV5-6 to TRBJ2-7, with D possibly TRBD1 on 5 matching bases. Germline V gene lookup returns CDR1 SGHDT and CDR2 YYEEEE. Trimming removed 0 bases from V and 3 bases from J, with 7 bases in between. This CDR3 is 13 amino acids long. CDR3 protein: CASSLDRLYEQYF. Written as DNA, the CDR3 is TGTGCCAGCAGCTTGGACAGGCTCTACGAGCAGTACTTC.

The V call is TRBV6-1, the J call TRBJ2-2, with D unresolved. This CDR3 comprises 14 residues. Germline V gives CDR1 MNHNS, CDR2 SASEGT. V lost 2 bases and J lost 7, with 11 bases in between. The CDR3 here is CASSETTGGGELFF. DNA for the CDR3: TGTGCCAGCAGTGAAACGACGGGTGGCGGGGAGCTGTTTTTT.

The CDR3: CASSGHDQGYTEAFF. CDR3 coding DNA: TGTGCCAGCAGTGGCCACGACCAGGGGTACACTGAAGCTTTCTTT. The rearrangement joins TRBV25-1 to TRBJ1-1; D may be TRBD1 (6 bases). Trimming pared 4 bases from V and 3 bases from J, leaving 15 bases between. The CDR3 consists of 15 residues. Germline-derived CDR1 and CDR2 are MGHDK and SYGVNS.

The chain couples TRBV7-2 to TRBJ2-1, with 10 nucleotides matching TRBD2. J lost 7 bases, V lost 5 bases, and 8 bases had no gene match. The length of the CDR3 is 15 residues. From germline, CDR1 is SGHTA and CDR2 FQGNSA. The CDR3 DNA reads TGTGCCAGCAGCAAAGCGGGGGGGCCTTGGAATGAGCAGTTCTTC. This codes for CASSKAGGPWNEQFF.

This chain links TRBV4-1 with TRBJ1-2; 8 nucleotides match TRBD1. With V trimmed by 1 base and J by 13 bases, 14 bases remained unmatched. Germline CDR1 MGHRA, CDR2 YSYEKL. The CDR3 runs 15 residues. This CDR3 is CASSQGPSGGKDSTF. The CDR3 region has the DNA TGCGCCAGCAGCCAAGGCCCTTCAGGGGGCAAGGATTCCACCTTC.

The chain is built from TRBV4-2 and TRBJ2-2, with TRBD2 matching 9 bases. CDR1 and CDR2 (germline): LGHNA, YNFKEQ. CDR3 length: 18 residues. The junction had 10 bases not matched to a gene; V was cut back by 1 base and J by 4 bases. CDR3 sequence reads: CASSQVLAGGPGTGELFF. CDR3 nucleotides: TGTGCCAGCAGCCAAGTACTGGCGGGGGGGCCGGGCACCGGGGAGCTGTTTTTT.